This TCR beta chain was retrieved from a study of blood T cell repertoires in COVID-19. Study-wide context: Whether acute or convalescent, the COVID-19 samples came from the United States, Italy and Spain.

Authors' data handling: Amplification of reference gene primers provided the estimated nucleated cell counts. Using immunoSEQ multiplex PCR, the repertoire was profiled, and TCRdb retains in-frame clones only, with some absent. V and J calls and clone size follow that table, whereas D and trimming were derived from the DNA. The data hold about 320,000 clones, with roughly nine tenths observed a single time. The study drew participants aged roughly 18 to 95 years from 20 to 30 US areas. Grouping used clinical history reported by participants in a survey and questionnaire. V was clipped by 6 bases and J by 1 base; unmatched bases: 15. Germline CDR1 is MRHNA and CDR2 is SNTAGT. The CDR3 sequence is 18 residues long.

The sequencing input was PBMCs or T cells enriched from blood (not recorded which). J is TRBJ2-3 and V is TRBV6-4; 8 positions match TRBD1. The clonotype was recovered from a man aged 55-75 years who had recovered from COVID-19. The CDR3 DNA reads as TGTGCCAGCAGGAGGGGACCTTTAGGACAGGGAGGCACAGATACGCAGTATTTT. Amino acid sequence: CASRRGPLGQGGTDTQYF.